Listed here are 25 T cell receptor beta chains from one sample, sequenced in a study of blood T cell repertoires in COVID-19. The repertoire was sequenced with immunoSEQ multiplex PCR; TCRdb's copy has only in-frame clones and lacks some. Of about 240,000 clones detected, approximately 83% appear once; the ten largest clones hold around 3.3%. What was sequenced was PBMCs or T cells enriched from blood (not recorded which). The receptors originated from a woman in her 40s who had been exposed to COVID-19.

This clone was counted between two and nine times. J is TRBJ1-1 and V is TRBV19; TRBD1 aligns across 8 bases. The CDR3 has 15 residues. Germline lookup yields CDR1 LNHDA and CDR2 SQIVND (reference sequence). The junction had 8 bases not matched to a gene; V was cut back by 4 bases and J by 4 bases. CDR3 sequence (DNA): TGTGCCAGTAGTACCCTACAGGGGGGGAGCACTGAAGCTTTCTTT. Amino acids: CASSTLQGGSTEAFF.

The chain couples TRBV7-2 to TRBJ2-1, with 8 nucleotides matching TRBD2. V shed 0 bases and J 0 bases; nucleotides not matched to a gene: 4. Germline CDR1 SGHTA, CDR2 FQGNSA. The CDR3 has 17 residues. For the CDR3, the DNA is TGTGCCAGCAGCTTAGCGCTACTAGCGGCCTCCTACAATGAGCAGTTCTTC. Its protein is CASSLALLAASYNEQFF.

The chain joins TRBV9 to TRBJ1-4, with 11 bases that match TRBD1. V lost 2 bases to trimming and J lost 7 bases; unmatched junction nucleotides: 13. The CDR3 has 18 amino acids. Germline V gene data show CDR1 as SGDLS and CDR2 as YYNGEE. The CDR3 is CASSVGTGGLSPGEKLFF. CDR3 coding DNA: TGTGCCAGCAGCGTTGGGACAGGGGGATTGTCGCCGGGTGAAAAACTGTTTTTT.

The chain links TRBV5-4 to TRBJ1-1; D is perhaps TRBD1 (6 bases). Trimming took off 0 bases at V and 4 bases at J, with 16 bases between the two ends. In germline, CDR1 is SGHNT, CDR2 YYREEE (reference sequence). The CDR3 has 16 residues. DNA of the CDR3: TGTGCCAGCAGCTTGGGGGCGCCCAGGGGTTCCACTGAAGCTTTCTTT. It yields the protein CASSLGAPRGSTEAFF. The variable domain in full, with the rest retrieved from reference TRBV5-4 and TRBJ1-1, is ETGVTQSPTHLIKTRGQQVTLRCSSQSGHNTVSWYQQALGQGPQFIFQYYREEENGRGNFPPRFSGLQFPNYSSELNVNALELDDSALYLCASSLGAPRGSTEAFFGQGTRLTVV.

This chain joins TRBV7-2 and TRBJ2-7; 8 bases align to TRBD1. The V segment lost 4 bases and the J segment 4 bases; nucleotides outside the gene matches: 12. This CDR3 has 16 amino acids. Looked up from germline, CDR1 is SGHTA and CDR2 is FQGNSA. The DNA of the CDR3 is TGTGCCAGCAGCTCACCCGGACAGGGATTCCCGTACGAGCAGTACTTC. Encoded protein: CASSSPGQGFPYEQYF. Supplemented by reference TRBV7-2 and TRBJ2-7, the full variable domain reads GAGVSQSPSNKVTEKGKDVELRCDPISGHTALYWYRQSLGQGLEFLIYFQGNSAPDKSGLPSDRFSAERTGGSVSTLTIQRTQQEDSAVYLCASSSPGQGFPYEQYFGPGTRLTVT.

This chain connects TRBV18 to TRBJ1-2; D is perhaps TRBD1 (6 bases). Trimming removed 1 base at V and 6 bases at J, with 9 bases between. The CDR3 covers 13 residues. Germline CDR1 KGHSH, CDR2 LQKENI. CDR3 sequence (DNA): TGTGCCAGCTCACCACGCGCAGGGGATGGCTACACCTTC. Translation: CASSPRAGDGYTF.

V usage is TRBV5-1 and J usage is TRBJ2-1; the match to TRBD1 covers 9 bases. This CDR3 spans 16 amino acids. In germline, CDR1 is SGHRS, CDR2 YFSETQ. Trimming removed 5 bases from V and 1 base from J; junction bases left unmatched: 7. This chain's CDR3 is CASRIQGAGSYNEQFF. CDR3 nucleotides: TGCGCCAGCAGAATACAGGGGGCGGGTTCCTACAATGAGCAGTTCTTC.

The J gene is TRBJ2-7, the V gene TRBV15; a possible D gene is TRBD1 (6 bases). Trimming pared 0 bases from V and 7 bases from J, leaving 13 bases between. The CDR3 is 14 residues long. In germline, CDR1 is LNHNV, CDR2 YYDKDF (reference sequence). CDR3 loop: CATSRDRGWLEQYF. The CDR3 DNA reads TGTGCCACCAGCAGAGACAGGGGCTGGCTGGAGCAGTACTTC.

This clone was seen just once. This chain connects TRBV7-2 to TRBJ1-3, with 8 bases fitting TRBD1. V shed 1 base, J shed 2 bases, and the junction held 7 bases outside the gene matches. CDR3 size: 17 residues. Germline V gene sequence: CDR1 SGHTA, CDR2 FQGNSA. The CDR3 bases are TGTGCCAGCAGCTTAGTCGGGACAGGAGGGGCTGGAAACACCATATATTTT. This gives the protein CASSLVGTGGAGNTIYF.

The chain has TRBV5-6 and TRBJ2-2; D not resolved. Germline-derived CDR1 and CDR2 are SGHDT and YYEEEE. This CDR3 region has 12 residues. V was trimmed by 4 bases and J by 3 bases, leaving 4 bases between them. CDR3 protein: CASSQYTGELFF. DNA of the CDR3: TGTGCCAGCAGCCAATACACCGGGGAGCTGTTTTTT.

The CDR3 reads CASRKDRGGNQPQHF. The CDR3 nucleotides read TGTGCCAGTAGAAAGGACAGGGGCGGCAATCAGCCCCAGCATTTT. V is TRBV19 and J is TRBJ1-5; TRBD1 matches at 9 bases. Germline V lookup: CDR1 LNHDA, CDR2 SQIVND (reference sequence). This CDR3 spans 15 amino acids. The junction had 5 bases not matched to a gene; V was cut back by 6 bases and J by 2 bases.

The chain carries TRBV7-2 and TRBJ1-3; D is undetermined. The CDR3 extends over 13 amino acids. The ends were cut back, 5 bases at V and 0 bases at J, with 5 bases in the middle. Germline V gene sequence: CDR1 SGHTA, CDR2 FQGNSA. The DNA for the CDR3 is TGTGCCAGCAGCCGGGACTCTGGAAACACCATATATTTT. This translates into CASSRDSGNTIYF.

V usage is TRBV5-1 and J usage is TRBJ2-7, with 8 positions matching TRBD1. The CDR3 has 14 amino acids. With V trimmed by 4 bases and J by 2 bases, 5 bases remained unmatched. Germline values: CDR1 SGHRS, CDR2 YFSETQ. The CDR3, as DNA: TGCGCCAGCAGCCTGAAGACAGGGGCCTACGAGCAGTACTTC. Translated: CASSLKTGAYEQYF.

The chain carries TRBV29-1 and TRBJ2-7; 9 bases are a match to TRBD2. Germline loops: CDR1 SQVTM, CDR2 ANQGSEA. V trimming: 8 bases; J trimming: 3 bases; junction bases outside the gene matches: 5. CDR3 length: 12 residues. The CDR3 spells CSMLAGDYEQYF. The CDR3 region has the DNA TGCAGCATGTTAGCGGGGGACTACGAGCAGTACTTC.

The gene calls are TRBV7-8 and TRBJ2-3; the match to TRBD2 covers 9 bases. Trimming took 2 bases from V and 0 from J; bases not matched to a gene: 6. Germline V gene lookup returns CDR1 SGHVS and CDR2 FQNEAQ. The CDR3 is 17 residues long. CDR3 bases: TGTGCCAGCAGCTTACGGGGCGGGGGGGGAAGCACAGATACGCAGTATTTT. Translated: CASSLRGGGGSTDTQYF.

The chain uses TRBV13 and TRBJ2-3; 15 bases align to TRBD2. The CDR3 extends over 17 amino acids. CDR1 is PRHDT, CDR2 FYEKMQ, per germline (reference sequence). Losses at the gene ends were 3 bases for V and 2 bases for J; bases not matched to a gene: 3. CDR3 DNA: TGTGCCAGCAGCTTGGGACTAGCGGGGGGAGCCACAGATACGCAGTATTTT. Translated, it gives CASSLGLAGGATDTQYF.

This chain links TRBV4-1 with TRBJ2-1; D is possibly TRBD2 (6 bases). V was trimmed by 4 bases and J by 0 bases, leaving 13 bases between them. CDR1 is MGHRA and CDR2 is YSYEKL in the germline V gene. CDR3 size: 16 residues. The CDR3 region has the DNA TGCGCCAGCAGCCCTGCGTCCGGGGGCTCCTACAATGAGCAGTTCTTC. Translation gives CASSPASGGSYNEQFF.

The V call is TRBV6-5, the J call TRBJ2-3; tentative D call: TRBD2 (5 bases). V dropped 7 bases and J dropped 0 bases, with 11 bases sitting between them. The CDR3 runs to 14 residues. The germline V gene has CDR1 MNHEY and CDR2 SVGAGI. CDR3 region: CASISLASTDTQYF. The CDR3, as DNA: TGTGCCAGCATCTCCCTAGCTAGCACAGATACGCAGTATTTT.

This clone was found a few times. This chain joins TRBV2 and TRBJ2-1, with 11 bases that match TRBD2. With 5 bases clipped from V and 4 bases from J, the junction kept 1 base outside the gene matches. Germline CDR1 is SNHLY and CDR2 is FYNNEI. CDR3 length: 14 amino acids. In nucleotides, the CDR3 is TGTGCCAGCAGTTGGACTAGCGGGTACAATGAGCAGTTCTTC. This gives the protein CASSWTSGYNEQFF.

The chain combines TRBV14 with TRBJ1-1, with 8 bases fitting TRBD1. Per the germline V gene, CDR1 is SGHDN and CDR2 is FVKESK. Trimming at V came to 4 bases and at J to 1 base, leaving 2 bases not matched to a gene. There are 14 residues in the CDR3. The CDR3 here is CASSPGTGNTEAFF. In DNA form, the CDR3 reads TGTGCCAGCAGCCCCGGGACAGGGAACACTGAAGCTTTCTTT.

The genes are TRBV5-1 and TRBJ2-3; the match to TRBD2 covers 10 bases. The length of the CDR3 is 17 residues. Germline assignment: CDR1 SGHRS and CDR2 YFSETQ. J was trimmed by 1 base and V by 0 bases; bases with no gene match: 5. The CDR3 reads CASSLGLGTSGTDTQYF. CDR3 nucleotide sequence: TGCGCCAGCAGCTTGGGGTTGGGGACTAGCGGCACAGATACGCAGTATTTT.

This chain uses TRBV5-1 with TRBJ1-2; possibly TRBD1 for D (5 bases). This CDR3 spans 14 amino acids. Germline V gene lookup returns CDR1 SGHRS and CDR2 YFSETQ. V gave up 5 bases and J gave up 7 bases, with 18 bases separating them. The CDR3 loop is CASSGDSQSGGYTF. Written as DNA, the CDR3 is TGCGCCAGCAGTGGGGACTCCCAATCCGGTGGCTACACCTTC.

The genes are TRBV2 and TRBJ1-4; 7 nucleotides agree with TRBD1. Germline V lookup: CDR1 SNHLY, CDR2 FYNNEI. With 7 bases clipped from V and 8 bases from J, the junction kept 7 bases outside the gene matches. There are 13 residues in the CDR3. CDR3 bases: TGTGCCAGCACACAGGGGCAGCGGGAAAAACTGTTTTTT. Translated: CASTQGQREKLFF. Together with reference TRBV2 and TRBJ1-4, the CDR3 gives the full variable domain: EPEVTQTPSHQVTQMGQEVILRCVPISNHLYFYWYRQILGQKVEFLVSFYNNEISEKSEIFDDQFSVERPDGSNFTLKIRSTKLEDSAMYFCASTQGQREKLFFGSGTQLSVL.

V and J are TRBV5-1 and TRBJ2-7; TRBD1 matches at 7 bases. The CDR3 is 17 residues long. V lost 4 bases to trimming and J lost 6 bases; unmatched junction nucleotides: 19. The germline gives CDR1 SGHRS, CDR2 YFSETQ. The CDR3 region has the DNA TGCGCCAGCAGCACTCACTCGGACAGGTTCTTCTCTGGCGAGCAGTACTTC. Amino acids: CASSTHSDRFFSGEQYF.

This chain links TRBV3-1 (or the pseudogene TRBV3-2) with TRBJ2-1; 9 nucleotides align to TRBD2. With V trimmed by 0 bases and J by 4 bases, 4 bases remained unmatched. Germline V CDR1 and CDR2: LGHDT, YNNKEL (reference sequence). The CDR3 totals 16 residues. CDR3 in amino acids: CASSQDAAGGYNEQFF. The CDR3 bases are TGTGCCAGCAGCCAAGATGCAGCGGGGGGATACAATGAGCAGTTCTTC.